The sequence of this T cell receptor beta chain was determined in a study of shared clonotypes between healthy human individuals. Overall study results and limits: Tissues were not sampled, only blood, and their repertoires likely differ. An anticipated effect of sequencing depth on clonotype sharing among donors was recognized.

Details on this clone: Its antigen is unidentified.

250 to 300 ng DNA, 30,000 or so T cell genomes, went into unsorted PBMC replicate PCRs. Per the original data handling: For the immunoSEQ data, sequences were junction-only without quality scores, so filtering differed. The data were produced by immunoSEQ multiplex PCR, yet TCRdb's version contains in-frame clones alone and is incomplete. From that table come the V and J calls and clone size; the DNA was used to work out D and trimming. The repertoire holds approximately 470,000 clones, with approximately 82% as singletons. The CDR3 runs to 15 residues. Per germline, CDR1 MNHEY and CDR2 SVGAGI. Trimming removed 0 bases from V and 0 bases from J, with 6 bases in between.

The rearrangement links TRBV6-5 to TRBJ1-5; maybe TRBD1 (5 bases). This TCR came from a woman aged 40 to 50 in good health. Some clones in this sample may be carry-over from other donors' samples. Sample: PBMCs. This chain's CDR3 is CASSYSRDSNQPQHF. Here the CDR3 DNA reads TGTGCCAGCAGTTACTCCAGGGATAGCAATCAGCCCCAGCATTTT.